The clone carrying this T cell receptor (beta chain) was picked up many times. Its antigen is not known. These data come from a study of blood T cells in healthy people across ages. Sample donors were healthy Caucasian individuals that came from Russia, aged about 6 to 95. The CDR3 runs to 15 residues. Germline V gene sequence: CDR1 SSHAT, CDR2 FNYEAQ (reference sequence). Trimming removed 8 bases at V and 2 bases at J, with 19 bases between. A sample-barcoded 5' primer and a J-beta primer mix were used in a second PCR of roughly 7 to 11 cycles. Per-sample output comprised a minimum of 2.5 million paired-end reads containing CDR3. TCRdb re-called the 5' RACE reads through MiXCR, storing one row per CDR3 protein. The sample holds around 900,000 distinct CDR3 sequences, 25% to 35% seen once. General observations from the study: It was the long-lived donors that had more naive CD4+ cells and higher diversity than aged donors. Estimates based on one million T cells were treated as lower bounds.

Sequenced sample: blood. This TCR derives from a woman older than 75 in good health. This rearrangement joins TRBV7-7 to TRBJ2-7; maybe TRBD1 (5 bases). For the CDR3, the DNA is TGTGCCAGCCACTCGACAGTCTTGCTTACCTACGAGCAGTACTTC. Translating it yields CASHSTVLLTYEQYF.